The rows below give T cell receptor beta chains drawn from one sample of a study of cytomegalovirus exposure and HLA in healthy donors. Profiling relied on immunoSEQ multiplex PCR, and the TCRdb table lists in-frame clones only, not all of them. The profile shows 150,000 or so clones, around 67% of them singletons. Sequencing used PBMCs. Receptor source: a woman aged 18-35 years in good health and CMV-seronegative. The CDR3 runs from the conserved cysteine through the conserved F or W. The D gene is left open where the match is weak. Clone size is not always given. Where it is, it says once, few, many or a class for expanded clones.

D gene	clone size	V gene	J gene	CDR3 protein	CDR3 DNA
NA	NA	TRBV9	TRBJ1-1	CASTAQDRPTEAFF	TGTGCCAGCACCGCTCAAGACAGGCCCACTGAAGCTTTCTTT
TRBD2	NA	TRBV5-4	TRBJ2-2	CASSSGLAGANTGELFF	TGTGCCAGCAGCTCTGGACTAGCGGGAGCGAACACCGGGGAGCTGTTTTTT
NA	NA	TRBV7-7	TRBJ2-3	CASSLAVVDTQYF	TGTGCCAGCAGCTTAGCGGTAGTAGATACGCAGTATTTT
TRBD1	NA	TRBV5-5	TRBJ2-5	CASSLDRGQPGETQYF	TGTGCCAGCAGCTTGGACAGGGGGCAGCCGGGGGAGACCCAGTACTTC
TRBD2	NA	TRBV2	TRBJ2-7	CASSAGGAPYEQYF	TGTGCCAGCAGTGCGGGGGGGGCCCCCTACGAGCAGTACTTC
NA	NA	TRBV2	TRBJ2-7	CASSVRGGEQYF	TGTGCCAGCAGTGTTCGAGGGGGTGAGCAGTACTTC
NA	NA	TRBV6-5	TRBJ2-7	CASSENRNYEQYF	TGTGCCAGCAGTGAGAACAGGAACTACGAGCAGTACTTC
TRBD1	NA	TRBV28	TRBJ1-1	CASSQGGMDTEAFF	TGTGCCAGCAGCCAGGGGGGCATGGACACTGAAGCTTTCTTT
NA	NA	TRBV10-3	TRBJ1-1	CATHGQGNTEAFF	TGTGCCACACATGGGCAGGGAAACACTGAAGCTTTCTTT
NA	once	TRBV6-5	TRBJ2-7	CASSPYSSYEQYF	TGTGCCAGCAGCCCTTACAGCTCCTACGAGCAGTACTTC
TRBD1	NA	TRBV7-8	TRBJ1-5	CASSLRENPGQHVGGYQPQHF	TGTGCCAGCAGCTTACGGGAAAATCCGGGACAGCACGTAGGGGGATATCAGCCCCAGCATTTT
NA	NA	TRBV4-3	TRBJ1-3	CASSQDMVGGSSGNTIYF	TGCGCCAGCAGCCAAGATATGGTTGGGGGGAGCTCTGGAAACACCATATATTTT
NA	NA	TRBV18	TRBJ1-1	CASSPLEVRNTEAFF	TGTGCCAGCTCACCCCTCGAGGTCAGGAACACTGAAGCTTTCTTT
TRBD1	NA	TRBV5-4	TRBJ1-2	CASSYGTGTGYTF	TGTGCCAGCAGCTACGGGACAGGCACTGGCTACACCTTC
TRBD1	NA	TRBV18	TRBJ1-2	CASSDRGTYGYTF	TGTGCCAGCTCAGACAGGGGTACCTATGGCTACACCTTC
NA	NA	TRBV6-5	TRBJ2-2	CARRASFTNTGELFF	TGTGCCCGCAGGGCTAGCTTTACGAACACCGGGGAGCTGTTTTTT
TRBD1	NA	TRBV5-1	TRBJ1-1	CASSVTGTVNTEAFF	TGCGCCAGCAGCGTAACCGGGACAGTGAACACTGAAGCTTTCTTT
NA	NA	TRBV7-8	TRBJ2-7	CASSLDRISYEQYF	TGTGCCAGCAGCTTAGACAGGATATCCTACGAGCAGTACTTC
NA	NA	TRBV2	TRBJ1-2	CASSEGGASYGYTF	TGTGCCAGCAGTGAAGGGGGCGCGAGCTATGGCTACACCTTC
TRBD1	NA	TRBV28	TRBJ2-5	CASTPLDRGRETQYF	TGTGCCAGCACTCCACTCGACAGGGGGCGGGAGACCCAGTACTTC
NA	once	TRBV10-2	TRBJ2-5	CASSVQGWQGETQYF	TGCGCCAGCAGTGTACAGGGCTGGCAGGGGGAGACCCAGTACTTC
NA	few	TRBV11-1	TRBJ2-5	CASSFGLGDQYF	TGTGCCAGCAGCTTTGGGTTAGGGGACCAGTACTTC
TRBD1	NA	TRBV11-2	TRBJ1-5	CASSPNPTGNQPQHF	TGTGCCAGCAGCCCGAACCCGACAGGGAATCAGCCCCAGCATTTT
TRBD1	once	TRBV5-5	TRBJ2-5	CASSLNRGETQYF	TGTGCCAGCAGCTTGAACAGGGGGGAGACCCAGTACTTC
NA	NA	TRBV9	TRBJ1-2	CASSPREAPYGYTF	TGTGCCAGCAGCCCCCGTGAGGCCCCCTATGGCTACACCTTC
TRBD2	NA	TRBV19	TRBJ2-1	CASSLRSGGSYNEQFF	TGTGCCAGTAGTTTACGAAGCGGGGGTTCCTACAATGAGCAGTTCTTC
NA	NA	TRBV5-4	TRBJ2-5	CASSLVSGSIETQYF	TGTGCCAGCAGCTTGGTTAGTGGGAGTATCGAGACCCAGTACTTC
TRBD1	NA	TRBV5-1	TRBJ2-7	CASSTGTGWGEQYF	TGCGCCAGCAGCACCGGGACAGGGTGGGGCGAGCAGTACTTC
NA	NA	TRBV6-5	TRBJ1-2	CASSYGTGSQYGYTF	TGTGCCAGCAGTTACGGTACCGGGTCCCAGTATGGCTACACCTTC
NA	NA	TRBV7-9	TRBJ2-1	CAIAGDFSYNEQFF	TGTGCCATCGCCGGGGACTTTTCCTACAATGAGCAGTTCTTC
NA	NA	TRBV6-5	TRBJ1-1	CATTRAGWSDTEAFF	TGTGCCACCACCCGGGCAGGGTGGTCCGACACTGAAGCTTTCTTT
NA	NA	TRBV7-9	TRBJ2-1	CASSVRGSSYNEQFF	TGTGCCAGCAGCGTCCGGGGGAGCTCCTACAATGAGCAGTTCTTC
TRBD2	NA	TRBV5-1	TRBJ2-1	CASSPERGGRANEQFF	TGCGCCAGCAGCCCGGAACGGGGCGGGAGGGCGAATGAGCAGTTCTTC
TRBD1	NA	TRBV7-9	TRBJ1-6	CASSFSGTGYNSPLHF	TGTGCCAGCAGCTTTTCCGGGACAGGCTATAATTCACCCCTCCACTTT
TRBD1	NA	TRBV4-2	TRBJ2-7	CASSQDQMRTGRSYEQYF	TGTGCCAGCAGCCAAGATCAAATGCGGACAGGGAGATCCTACGAGCAGTACTTC
TRBD1	NA	TRBV5-1	TRBJ1-1	CASSPRSGTGILNTEAFF	TGCGCCAGCAGCCCCCGGTCCGGGACAGGCATCTTAAACACTGAAGCTTTCTTT
TRBD1	NA	TRBV9	TRBJ2-3	CASSVVRGPRDTQYF	TGTGCCAGCAGCGTGGTAAGGGGGCCGAGAGATACGCAGTATTTT
NA	NA	TRBV6-5	TRBJ1-3	CASSIGRAGNTIYF	TGTGCCAGCAGCATAGGGAGGGCTGGAAACACCATATATTTT
NA	NA	TRBV6-5	TRBJ1-2	CASSFRLDRGYGYTF	TGTGCCAGCAGTTTCCGACTCGACCGGGGGTATGGCTACACCTTC
TRBD1	NA	TRBV7-7	TRBJ2-5	CASSLVHRGKTQYF	TGTGCTAGCAGCTTAGTCCACAGGGGGAAGACCCAGTACTTC
TRBD1	medium-sized	TRBV4-3	TRBJ1-5	CASSPTYDRGNQPQHF	TGCGCCAGCAGCCCAACCTACGACAGGGGCAATCAGCCCCAGCATTTT
TRBD2	NA	TRBV6-6	TRBJ2-1	CASSLLTGGPNEQFF	TGTGCCAGCAGCCTCCTTACGGGGGGGCCAAATGAGCAGTTCTTC
NA	NA	TRBV2	TRBJ1-1	CAIGNTEAFF	TGTGCCATCGGGAACACTGAAGCTTTCTTT
NA	few	TRBV5-5	TRBJ1-5	CASSWGGDYQPQHF	TGTGCCAGCAGCTGGGGCGGGGATTATCAGCCCCAGCATTTT
NA	NA	TRBV13	TRBJ2-7	CASSLGGSSPAYEQYF	TGTGCCAGCAGCTTAGGGGGCTCCTCACCGGCCTACGAGCAGTACTTC
TRBD1	NA	TRBV28	TRBJ1-2	CASSRTGGNYGYTF	TGTGCCAGCAGCCGGACAGGGGGCAACTATGGCTACACCTTC
TRBD2	NA	TRBV5-1	TRBJ2-5	CASSLELAGLETQYF	TGCGCCAGCAGCTTGGAGCTAGCGGGTCTTGAGACCCAGTACTTC
NA	NA	TRBV19	TRBJ2-2	CASKNSVGPLGTGELFF	TGTGCCAGTAAGAATAGCGTTGGCCCTTTAGGCACCGGGGAGCTGTTTTTT
NA	NA	TRBV9	TRBJ1-5	CASSVGQNNQPQHF	TGTGCCAGCAGCGTAGGTCAGAACAATCAGCCCCAGCATTTT
NA	NA	TRBV6-4	TRBJ1-1	CASSDDQDTEAFF	TGTGCCAGCAGTGACGATCAGGACACTGAAGCTTTCTTT
TRBD2	few	TRBV7-9	TRBJ2-1	CSSSSPGLANNEQFF	TGTTCCAGCAGCTCCCCGGGACTAGCTAACAATGAGCAGTTCTTC
TRBD2	NA	TRBV19	TRBJ2-1	CASSIDHGRGYNEQFF	TGTGCCAGTAGTATAGATCACGGGAGGGGCTACAATGAGCAGTTCTTC
TRBD1	NA	TRBV29-1	TRBJ2-3	CSVERGGSDTQYF	TGCAGCGTTGAACGAGGGGGCTCAGATACGCAGTATTTT
TRBD1	NA	TRBV28	TRBJ1-1	CASSTPTGGNTEAFF	TGTGCCAGCAGTACCCCGACAGGGGGGAACACTGAAGCTTTCTTT
TRBD1	NA	TRBV11-2	TRBJ2-3	CASSKNRGQDTQYF	TGTGCCAGCAGCAAGAACAGGGGGCAGGATACGCAGTATTTT